This T cell receptor (beta chain) was documented in a study of blood T cell repertoires in COVID-19 (dated by TCRdb to about 2020). Context from the whole study: Collaborator samples came from the United States, Italy and Spain and covered acute and convalescent phases of COVID-19. The dataset comprised deeply sampled blood TCRbeta repertoires from subjects exposed to, actively infected with, or recovered from COVID-19. The repertoires were released in a freely available public database meant as a resource for research on the immune response to SARS-CoV-2. HLA class I and class II types, where available, came from metadata supplied by the sample provider rather than from assay-based typing. The samples were drawn from the first 160 participants of the ongoing ImmuneRACE study and from about 1,200 subjects provided by 6 global collaborators. The prospective study material was composed of cDNA or gDNA derived from T cells, B-cell-depleted T cells, or PBMCs. A de-identified subject ID, COVID-19 status, age in years and sex were almost always included in the sample metadata. Study-wide findings and limitations: The quantity of clinical and demographic metadata differed by source and by participant and was supplied without curation.

On this clone: Which antigen it targets is not known. Base qualities are not provided; no much larger clone lies one nucleotide away.

At one collaborating source in Seattle, patients were enrolled during active infection and were followed longitudinally through the course of disease. The collaborating institutions used their own protocols to collect whole blood in K2EDTA tubes. For TCRbeta analysis, collaborators shipped samples as frozen whole blood, isolated PBMCs, or DNA extracted from either of those sample types. From cysteine to phenylalanine, the CDR3 is 14 amino acids long. The only DNA kept is the CDR3, 42 bases in frame from the first base. Here V drops 5 bases and J drops 5 bases, and the junction holds 2 bases not matched to any gene. As encoded in the germline V gene (reference sequence), CDR1 is LNHNV while CDR2 is YYDKDF. TCRbeta CDR3 regions were amplified from genomic DNA using the immunoSEQ Assay, a bias-controlled multiplex PCR. The authors' analysis ran thus. The number of nucleated cells in each sample was estimated from the amplification of reference gene primers within the assay. Sequence reads were collapsed and filtered to measure the absolute abundance of every unique TCRbeta CDR3 rearrangement. For each sample, productive Simpson clonality was calculated as the square root of Simpson's diversity index across productive rearrangements. Entries here come from immuneACCESS through TCRdb and include only in-frame sequences with V and J called. Some clones fail to appear in such tables; in the studies checked, an unresolved V gene covers under half of the shortfall, and the cause of the remainder is unknown. Clone size and the V and J calls come from that table; the DNA yielded D and trimming. The sample records 60,000 or so clones, more than 70% of which are singletons. The ten largest make up more than 15% of the sample.

The chain is encoded by TRBV15 joined to TRBJ2-7; 14 central nucleotides agree with TRBD2. This TCR was recovered from a man aged 30-40 years with COVID-19, enrolled during active disease. Sequencing was performed on peripheral blood. CDR3 region: CATSGGLAGDEQYF. The DNA reads TGTGCCACCAGCGGGGGACTAGCGGGAGACGAGCAGTACTTC.